This TCR beta chain was recovered during a study of blood T cells in healthy people across ages. In each sample, at least 7 million PBMCs were isolated. The V and J ends lost 0 bases and 3 bases respectively, with 10 bases between them. The germline V gene encodes CDR1 SGHNT and CDR2 YYREEE (reference sequence). This CDR3 contains 15 residues. General study points: The donors' CMV status was not determined, possibly confounding changes in expanded clonotypes.

As concerns this clonotype: Its antigen is as yet unknown.

A second PCR, run for about 7 to 12 cycles, used a sample-barcoded 5' primer plus a J-beta primer mix. TCRdb passed the 5' RACE reads through MiXCR, listing each CDR3 protein once. Among approximately 830,000 distinct CDR3 sequences, 62% were seen once, and the ten largest hold about a quarter. Sequenced input: blood. The TCR was taken from a man aged 25 to 40 in good health. V gene TRBV5-4 combines with J gene TRBJ2-1; D unresolved. The CDR3 region is CASSLGASDYNEQFF. In nucleotides, the CDR3 is TGTGCCAGCAGCTTGGGAGCTTCGGACTACAATGAGCAGTTCTTC.